Following are 25 T cell receptor beta chains from one sample sequenced in a study of monozygotic twins with inflammatory bowel disease. TCRdb derives one entry per CDR3 protein from the 5' RACE reads, leaving out DNA. The listing contains 440,000 or so distinct CDR3 sequences. The sequenced sample was blood. These receptors came from a human donor with ulcerative colitis or Crohn's disease, or a healthy co-twin of an affected twin (not recorded which).

This chain links TRBV28 with TRBJ2-5. CDR1 MDHEN and CDR2 SYDVKM come from the germline V gene. CDR3 size: 11 residues. The CDR3 loop is CASNRGETQYF.

The chain employs TRBV12-3 or TRBV12-4 and TRBJ2-1; TCRdb names TRBD1, which stays unverified in the absence of DNA. The CDR3 spans 14 residues. The CDR3 protein is CASSTGQGGNEQFF.

The chain employs TRBV6-2 or TRBV6-3 and TRBJ2-5. CDR3 size: 13 residues. Germline assignment: CDR1 MNHEY and CDR2 SVGEGT. The CDR3 loop is CASRPKLGETQYF.

CDR3 sequence reads: CATSRAPWTPSYEQYF. The J gene is TRBJ2-7, the V gene TRBV15; TCRdb's D call of TRBD1 is untestable without DNA. Germline V gene lookup returns CDR1 LNHNV and CDR2 YYDKDF (reference sequence). The CDR3 sequence is 16 residues long. The entire variable domain, with the rest obtained from reference TRBV15 and TRBJ2-7, is as follows: DAMVIQNPRYQVTQFGKPVTLSCSQTLNHNVMYWYQQKSSQAPKLLFHYYDKDFNNEADTPDNFQSRRPNTSFCFLDIRSPGLGDTAMYLCATSRAPWTPSYEQYFGPGTRLTVT.

The V gene is TRBV10-3, the J gene TRBJ1-1. Germline loops: CDR1 ENHRY, CDR2 SYGVKD. The CDR3 has 17 amino acids. The CDR3 is CAISESRGWTENTEAFF.

This chain uses TRBV6-1 with TRBJ1-5; there is no DNA to check the TCRdb D call of TRBD1. This CDR3 has 15 residues. Germline CDR1 and CDR2: MNHNS and SASEGT. The CDR3 sequence: CASSEGWGAHQPQHF.

The chain carries TRBV20-1 and TRBJ2-4; the D call of TRBD1 rests on TCRdb alone, since no DNA is present to check it. The germline V gene has CDR1 DFQATT and CDR2 SNEGSKA (reference sequence). The CDR3 contains 15 residues. The CDR3: CSARSGGIAKNIQYF.

This chain joins TRBV5-4 and TRBJ1-1. The length of the CDR3 is 15 residues. Germline CDR1 is SGHNT and CDR2 is YYREEE (reference sequence). The CDR3 reads CASSLDVGMNTEAFF. Using reference TRBV5-4 and TRBJ1-1 for the parts outside the CDR3, the full variable domain is ETGVTQSPTHLIKTRGQQVTLRCSSQSGHNTVSWYQQALGQGPQFIFQYYREEENGRGNFPPRFSGLQFPNYSSELNVNALELDDSALYLCASSLDVGMNTEAFFGQGTRLTVV.

The chain uses TRBV7-3 and TRBJ2-1; TCRdb's D gene call, TRBD2, goes unchecked for lack of DNA. The CDR3 loop spans 15 amino acids. Germline loops: CDR1 SGHTA, CDR2 FQGTGA. CDR3 sequence reads: CASSPSGRATDEQFF.

The chain links TRBV5-1 to TRBJ1-5. This CDR3 contains 13 residues. From germline, CDR1 is SGHRS and CDR2 YFSETQ. The CDR3 region is CASRAMDNQPQHF.

V gene TRBV11-3 combines with J gene TRBJ2-7; TCRdb picks TRBD1, but there is no DNA to check that call. The CDR3 runs 13 residues. CDR1 is SGHNT, CDR2 YENEEA, per germline. This chain's CDR3 is CASSFGTGQQQYF.

V and J are TRBV5-1 and TRBJ1-1; TCRdb proposes TRBD1, but this gene call is untestable without DNA. CDR1 and CDR2 (germline): SGHRS, YFSETQ. The CDR3 is 15 residues long. The CDR3: CASSLGPGALSEAFF. The variable domain in full, with the rest retrieved from reference TRBV5-1 and TRBJ1-1, is KAGVTQTPRYLIKTRGQQVTLSCSPISGHRSVSWYQQTPGQGLQFLFEYFSETQRNKGNFPGRFSGRQFSNSRSEMNVSTLELGDSALYLCASSLGPGALSEAFFGQGTRLTVV.

This chain's CDR3 is CASSLSFPNYGYTF. The chain links TRBV5-5 to TRBJ1-2. The CDR3 contains 14 residues. Germline V gene lookup returns CDR1 SGHKS and CDR2 YYEKEE (reference sequence).

The chain employs TRBV5-1 and TRBJ2-5; the TCRdb call, TRBD1, lacks DNA for checking. The CDR3 covers 14 residues. Per the germline V gene, CDR1 is SGHRS and CDR2 is YFSETQ. CDR3 region: CASSPPRGQETQYF.

The chain carries TRBV14 and TRBJ1-2; TCRdb returns TRBD1, unconfirmable since there is no DNA. This CDR3 has 16 amino acids. Germline CDR1 is SGHDN and CDR2 is FVKESK. The CDR3 region is CASSLRDRGFNYGYTF.

The gene calls are TRBV27 and TRBJ2-7; TCRdb outputs TRBD2, but without DNA this stays unchecked. CDR1 and CDR2 (germline): MNHEY, SMNVEV (reference sequence). This CDR3 has 16 residues. CDR3 in amino acids: CASSSASGNQQGEQYF.

This rearrangement joins TRBV4-1 to TRBJ2-7; TCRdb gives TRBD2 as the D gene, but with no DNA this cannot be confirmed. Germline V gene lookup returns CDR1 MGHRA and CDR2 YSYEKL. The CDR3 covers 18 residues. CDR3: CASSFGTSGFQRNYEQYF.

V is TRBV20-1 and J is TRBJ1-6. Germline assignment: CDR1 DFQATT and CDR2 SNEGSKA (reference sequence). The CDR3 contains 16 residues. Here the CDR3 reads CSARSTGSSYNSPLHF.

The gene calls are TRBV6-2 or TRBV6-3 and TRBJ1-2; the D call of TRBD1 rests on TCRdb alone, since no DNA is present to check it. The CDR3 is 17 residues long. Per germline, CDR1 MNHEY and CDR2 SVGEGT. This CDR3 is CASSYSVRGTFSSGYTF.

The chain has TRBV12-3 or TRBV12-4 and TRBJ1-5; the D gene TCRdb calls, TRBD1, cannot be checked with no DNA. The CDR3 extends over 16 amino acids. CDR3 loop: CASSRGSTGKYQPQHF.

The chain has TRBV12-3 or TRBV12-4 and TRBJ2-7; TCRdb picks TRBD2, but there is no DNA to check that call. CDR3 length equals 14 residues. The CDR3 sequence: CASTDRLAGDEQYF.

V usage is TRBV2 and J usage is TRBJ2-2; as DNA is missing, the TRBD2 call by TCRdb cannot be tested. Germline CDR1 is SNHLY and CDR2 is FYNNEI. The CDR3 is 14 residues long. CDR3: CASSKGLVDGELFF.

The rearrangement uses TRBV4-2 and TRBJ2-7; the D call of TRBD1 rests on TCRdb alone, since no DNA is present to check it. This CDR3 comprises 19 residues. From germline, CDR1 is LGHNA and CDR2 YNFKEQ. CDR3 sequence reads: CASSQDLRLGWTTGYEQYF.

The chain recombines TRBV11-2 with TRBJ2-5; TCRdb outputs TRBD1, but without DNA this stays unchecked. The CDR3 consists of 20 residues. Germline assignment: CDR1 SGHAT and CDR2 FQNNGV. CDR3 loop: CASSQKGPAGGAVWPETQYF.

The J gene is TRBJ2-1, the V gene TRBV11-3; TCRdb reports TRBD2, a call that lacks DNA to check it against. CDR1 and CDR2 (germline): SGHNT, YENEEA. The CDR3 spans 15 residues. The CDR3 spells CASSLLAGGDYEQFF. Full variable domain (remainder filled in from reference TRBV11-3 and TRBJ2-1): EAGVVQSPRYKIIEKKQPVAFWCNPISGHNTLYWYLQNLGQGPELLIRYENEEAVDDSQLPKDRFSAERLKGVDSTLKIQPAELGDSAVYLCASSLLAGGDYEQFFGPGTRLTVL.